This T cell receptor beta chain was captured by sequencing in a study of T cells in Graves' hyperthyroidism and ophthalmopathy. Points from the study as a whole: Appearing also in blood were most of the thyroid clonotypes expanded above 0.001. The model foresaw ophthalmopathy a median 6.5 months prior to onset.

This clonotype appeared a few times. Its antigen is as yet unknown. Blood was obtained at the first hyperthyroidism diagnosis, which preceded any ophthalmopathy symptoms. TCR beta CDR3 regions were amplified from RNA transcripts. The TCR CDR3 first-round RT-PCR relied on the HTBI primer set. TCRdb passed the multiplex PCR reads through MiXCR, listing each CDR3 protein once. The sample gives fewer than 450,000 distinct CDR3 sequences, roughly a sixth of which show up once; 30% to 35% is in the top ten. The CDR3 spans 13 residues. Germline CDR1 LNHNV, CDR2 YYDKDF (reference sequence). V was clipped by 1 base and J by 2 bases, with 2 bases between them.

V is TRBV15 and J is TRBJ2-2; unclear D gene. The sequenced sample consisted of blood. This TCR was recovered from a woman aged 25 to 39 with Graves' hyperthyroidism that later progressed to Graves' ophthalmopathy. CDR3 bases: TGTGCCACCAGCAGAGCCAACACCGGGGAGCTGTTTTTT. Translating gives CATSRANTGELFF.